These 6 T cell receptor beta chains came from one sample sequenced in a study of T cell responses to AZD1222 COVID-19 vaccine (dated by TCRdb to 2020 to 2022). The receptor library was made with the immunoSEQ multiplex PCR assay. TCRdb limited this immuneACCESS table to in-frame rearrangements with V and J called. A share of clones is missing; checked studies link under half to unresolved V genes, and the rest is unexplained. This sample lists around 200,000 clones; 88% were detected once. About 24% of the sample is taken by the ten largest. What the time point label conveys for this sample: about 28 days (+/-7) after the second vaccine dose. Source: peripheral blood, taken 28 days after the second AZD1222 dose. The source of these receptors is an adult who received the AZD1222 COVID-19 vaccine.

V is TRBV6-5 and J is TRBJ1-2; D gene ambiguous. Germline V gene sequence: CDR1 MNHEY, CDR2 SVGAGI. This CDR3 has 14 residues. Trimming left V 6 bases short and J 8 bases short, with 19 bases between. CDR3 sequence reads: CASRTYEGPGGYTF. CDR3 in DNA: TGTGCCAGCAGGACGTACGAGGGCCCGGGGGGCTACACCTTC.

This clone was counted a few times. The chain joins TRBV19 to TRBJ2-3, with TRBD2 identical over 7 bases. This CDR3 spans 13 amino acids. V was clipped by 6 bases and J by 6 bases; unmatched bases: 6. Germline loops: CDR1 LNHDA, CDR2 SQIVND (reference sequence). The CDR3 is CASSLNGRDTQYF. Here the CDR3 DNA reads TGTGCCAGTAGCCTAAACGGGAGGGATACGCAGTATTTT.

The chain employs TRBV19 and TRBJ2-3; 8 positions match TRBD2. Germline V gene data show CDR1 as LNHDA and CDR2 as SQIVND (reference sequence). The CDR3 spans 14 residues. Germline trimming cut 7 bases from V and 2 bases from J; bases unmatched to any gene: 5. The CDR3 DNA reads TGTGCCAGTAAGGAGCGGGGGCCCACAGATACGCAGTATTTT. Protein product: CASKERGPTDTQYF.

The gene calls are TRBV6-2 or TRBV6-3 and TRBJ2-7; D remains unclear. Germline loops: CDR1 MNHEY, CDR2 SVGEGT. CDR3 length equals 14 residues. Trimming took off 0 bases at V and 1 base at J, with 7 bases between the two ends. In DNA, the CDR3 is TGTGCCAGCAGTTACTCGGGTCCTTCCTACGAGCAGTACTTC. It specifies CASSYSGPSYEQYF.

CDR3 loop: CASGRSGSPDTQYF. The CDR3 DNA sequence: TGTGCCAGCGGCCGGAGCGGGAGCCCAGATACGCAGTATTTT. The chain uses TRBV28 and TRBJ2-3; 8 bases are a match to TRBD2. Germline-derived CDR1 and CDR2 are MDHEN and SYDVKM. Trimming took 8 bases from V and 4 from J; bases not matched to a gene: 8. The CDR3 runs to 14 residues.

This clone showed up just a few times. The chain has TRBV14 and TRBJ2-3; TRBD2 is a possible D gene (5 bases). Germline CDR1 reads SGHDN; CDR2 reads FVKESK. The CDR3 has 14 residues. V lost 1 base, J lost 4 bases, and 9 bases lay in between. The CDR3 sequence is CASSQGEWADTQYF. CDR3 nucleotide sequence: TGTGCCAGCAGCCAAGGGGAGTGGGCAGATACGCAGTATTTT.